Shown below are 7 T cell receptor beta chains from a single sample sequenced in a study of blood T cell repertoires in COVID-19. Generated by immunoSEQ multiplex PCR, the TCRdb table keeps only in-frame clones and is missing some. This sample yields under 200,000 clones, of which approximately 90% are seen a single time; roughly 3.6% belongs to the top ten. Sequences were obtained from peripheral blood. The receptor set was obtained from a man younger than 35 with active or convalescent COVID-19.

J is TRBJ1-6 and V is TRBV7-2, with D unresolved. Germline V gives CDR1 SGHTA, CDR2 FQGNSA. This CDR3 has 13 residues. Trimming cost V 5 bases and J 10 bases, with 12 bases left between them. CDR3 sequence reads: CASSNIMASPLHF. The CDR3 DNA reads TGTGCCAGCAGCAACATCATGGCCTCACCCCTCCACTTT.

The rearrangement joins TRBV6-5 to TRBJ2-1; D may be TRBD1 (5 bases). Trimming took 4 bases from V and 7 from J, leaving 14 bases between them. Germline loops: CDR1 MNHEY, CDR2 SVGAGI. CDR3 length: 14 residues. The CDR3: CASSFPGQPNEQFF. The DNA of the CDR3 is TGTGCCAGCAGTTTCCCCGGACAACCGAATGAGCAGTTCTTC.

The chain employs TRBV4-1 and TRBJ1-1, with D tentatively TRBD1 (6 bases). Germline lookup yields CDR1 MGHRA and CDR2 YSYEKL. This CDR3 is 16 amino acids long. V shed 4 bases and J shed 2 bases, with 17 bases lying between them. The CDR3 protein is CASSRIPGHTNTEAFF. In DNA form, the CDR3 reads TGCGCCAGCAGCCGGATCCCGGGACATACAAACACTGAAGCTTTCTTT.

The chain recombines TRBV15 with TRBJ1-1; 8 positions agree with TRBD1. V lost 10 bases, J lost 6 bases, and 13 bases stayed unmatched. Looked up from germline, CDR1 is LNHNV and CDR2 is YYDKDF (reference sequence). The CDR3 covers 14 residues. DNA of the CDR3: TGTGCCATCTCCGAGCCAGGGGGCATCGCTGAAGCTTTCTTT. This sequence encodes CAISEPGGIAEAFF.

The chain combines TRBV5-1 with TRBJ1-4, with a weak D call TRBD1 (5 bases). CDR1 and CDR2 from the germline V gene are SGHRS and YFSETQ. The length of the CDR3 is 15 residues. V was pared by 6 bases and J by 5 bases, with 17 bases between. The CDR3 loop reads CASTLGRGENEKLFF. CDR3 coding DNA: TGCGCCAGCACCCTGGGGAGGGGCGAGAATGAAAAACTGTTTTTT.

CDR3 sequence: CASSPRGNTEAFF. The CDR3 DNA sequence: TGTGCCAGCAGTCCGCGAGGCAACACTGAAGCTTTCTTT. The chain links TRBV6-6 to TRBJ1-1, with D uncertain. Germline-derived CDR1 and CDR2 are MNHNY and SVGAGI (reference sequence). The V and J ends lost 5 bases and 2 bases respectively, with 9 bases between them. The CDR3 extends over 13 amino acids.

The J gene is TRBJ2-5, the V gene TRBV4-2; no firm D call. This CDR3 contains 14 residues. Germline loops: CDR1 LGHNA, CDR2 YNFKEQ. V dropped 9 bases and J dropped 2 bases, with 16 bases sitting between them. DNA of the CDR3: TGTGCCAGTGGTGGGCACCTCGGACAAGAGACCCAGTACTTC. This gives the protein CASGGHLGQETQYF.